This T cell receptor (beta chain) appears in the sequencing data of a study of human T cells and chemical hapten exposure. Overall study context: Patients were given diphenylcyclopropenone on the scalp weekly across the roughly 25-week study.

Time point defined: patch test 3, about 24 weeks after DPC sensitization. Treatment described: therapeutic diphenylcyclopropenone sensitization with weekly scalp DPC. This clonotype showed up many times. During construction of the library, unique molecular identifiers were attached to individual cDNA molecules for quantitative, reproducible TCR counting. TCRdb analysed the RACE reads with MiXCR anew, one entry per CDR3 protein. The repertoire consists of about 71,000 distinct CDR3 sequences, with 8.5% to 14% occurring once and the leading ten covering roughly 1.4%. V was cut by 3 bases and J by 2 bases, with 8 bases left in between. CDR3 length equals 14 residues.

J is TRBJ1-3 and V is TRBV12-3 or TRBV12-4; D is possibly TRBD1 (6 bases). Sequencing was performed on whole blood, taken in connection with sensitization to the hapten diphenylcyclopropenone (DPC). The clonotype was recovered from a woman aged 50 to 65 with alopecia areata. Some clones in this sample may be carry-over from other donors' samples. CDR3 DNA: TGTGCCAGCAGTTTTACAGGGACTGGAAACACCATATATTTT. Translating it yields CASSFTGTGNTIYF.